Listed here are 22 T cell receptor beta chains from one sample, sequenced in a study of T cells after yellow fever vaccination. Via MiXCR, TCRdb re-called the 5' RACE reads, giving one row per CDR3 protein. The sample comprises about 330,000 distinct CDR3 sequences, over 4% of which are singletons, and 20% to 25% rests with the top ten. The sample was PBMCs, taken 5 days after the yellow fever booster vaccination. Receptor source: a man aged 18 to 29 who received the YFV17D yellow fever vaccine.

This clonotype was counted many times. The chain links TRBV29-1 to TRBJ1-5, with D uncertain. The CDR3 spans 13 residues. The V end lost 3 bases, the J end lost 0 bases, and 6 bases lay between the germline ends. The germline gives CDR1 SQVTM, CDR2 ANQGSEA. CDR3 region: CSVEIGSNQPQHF. DNA of the CDR3: TGCAGCGTTGAGATAGGTAGCAATCAGCCCCAGCATTTT.

This chain's CDR3 is CASSLALSGDTGELFF. The DNA of the CDR3 is TGTGCCAGCAGCTTAGCGCTATCCGGGGATACCGGGGAGCTGTTTTTT. The gene calls are TRBV7-8 and TRBJ2-2, with D maybe TRBD2 (5 bases). CDR3 size: 16 residues. Germline loops: CDR1 SGHVS, CDR2 FQNEAQ. The V end lost 0 bases, the J end lost 5 bases, and 13 bases lay between the germline ends.

CDR3: CASSLVSKETQYF. CDR3 nucleotides: TGTGCCAGCAGCTTGGTCAGCAAAGAGACCCAGTACTTC. The rearrangement links TRBV11-2 to TRBJ2-5; D is unclear. This CDR3 has 13 residues. Trimming stripped 3 bases from V and 3 bases from J, with 8 bases between. Per the germline V gene, CDR1 is SGHAT and CDR2 is FQNNGV.

This chain joins TRBV28 and TRBJ2-4; D might be TRBD1 or TRBD2, each matching 5 bases. V lost 3 bases and J lost 8, with 17 bases in between. Germline V lookup: CDR1 MDHEN, CDR2 SYDVKM. This CDR3 contains 15 residues. CDR3 DNA: TGTGCCAGCAGTTTGCCCGGGACCGTGAGAGACATTCAGTACTTC. This codes for CASSLPGTVRDIQYF.

This chain uses TRBV12-3 or TRBV12-4 with TRBJ2-1; 10 nucleotides line up with TRBD2. The junction had 7 bases not matched to a gene; V was cut back by 6 bases and J by 5 bases. The CDR3 extends over 15 amino acids. CDR3 coding DNA: TGTGCCAGCAGACTTAGCGGGGGGATCGACAATGAGCAGTTCTTC. Residues: CASRLSGGIDNEQFF.

The chain recombines TRBV7-9 with TRBJ2-7; D may be TRBD2 (5 bases). Trimming cost V 6 bases and J 0 bases, with 18 bases left between them. The CDR3 loop spans 16 amino acids. CDR1 is SEHNR and CDR2 is FQNEAQ in the germline V gene (reference sequence). In nucleotides, the CDR3 is TGTGCCAGCAGAGCAAACTCCGGACGGGGCTCCTACGAGCAGTACTTC. Translation: CASRANSGRGSYEQYF.

The chain combines TRBV25-1 with TRBJ2-3; D ambiguous. Germline V gene sequence: CDR1 MGHDK, CDR2 SYGVNS. The length of the CDR3 is 17 residues. With 6 bases removed from V and 0 bases from J, the gap between germline ends came to 19 bases. In nucleotides, the CDR3 is TGTGCCAGCAGCCCAAGCCTTCTAAGACCTAGCACAGATACGCAGTATTTT. It encodes CASSPSLLRPSTDTQYF.

This clonotype was recorded at least ten times. The rearrangement joins TRBV27 to TRBJ1-1; D unclear. The V gene's germline CDR1 is MNHEY and CDR2 SMNVEV (reference sequence). V was shortened by 1 base and J by 4 bases, with 7 bases between the two germline ends. This CDR3 spans 13 amino acids. As DNA, the CDR3 is TGTGCCAGCAGTTTATTTCGGGGCACTGAAGCTTTCTTT. The encoded protein is CASSLFRGTEAFF.

DNA of the CDR3: TGTGCCAGCAGCTTAAGGGCAGGGCGGTATGAGCAGTACGTC. Amino acids: CASSLRAGRYEQYV. The chain carries TRBV7-2 and TRBJ2-7, with a tentative D call TRBD1 (5 bases). V was shortened by 2 bases and J by 7 bases, with 15 bases between the two germline ends. This CDR3 spans 14 amino acids. Germline V gene data show CDR1 as SGHTA and CDR2 as FQGNSA.

This clonotype has only a few counts. J is TRBJ2-6 and V is TRBV30; no firm D call. Trimming took off 1 base at V and 0 bases at J, with 7 bases between the two ends. The CDR3 covers 15 residues. In germline, CDR1 is GTSNPN, CDR2 SVGIG (reference sequence). This CDR3 reads CAWSGASSGANVLTF. CDR3 bases: TGTGCCTGGAGTGGTGCGAGCTCTGGGGCCAACGTCCTGACTTTC.

The V call is TRBV20-1, the J call TRBJ1-1; D remains ambiguous. V was cut by 0 bases and J by 7 bases, with 6 bases left in between. CDR1 and CDR2 (germline): DFQATT, SNEGSKA (reference sequence). The CDR3 is made up of 11 amino acids. The CDR3 DNA reads as TGCAGTGCTAGAGAGAGTGATGAAGCTTTCTTT. This gives the protein CSARESDEAFF.

The V and J genes are TRBV9 and TRBJ1-2; a possible D gene is TRBD1 (6 bases). This CDR3 is built from 12 residues. V shed 6 bases and J shed 3 bases, with 9 bases lying between them. CDR1 is SGDLS, CDR2 YYNGEE, per germline. This CDR3 is CASTQGDYGYTF. CDR3 coding DNA: TGTGCCAGCACACAGGGAGACTATGGCTACACCTTC.

A few counts support this clonotype. The V call is TRBV5-1, the J call TRBJ1-1; possible D gene TRBD1, 6 bases. Trimming cost V 0 bases and J 4 bases, with 7 bases left between them. The CDR3 runs to 13 residues. CDR1 is SGHRS and CDR2 is YFSETQ in the germline V gene. CDR3 nucleotide sequence: TGCGCCAGCAGCTTGGTGGACAGCACTGAAGCTTTCTTT. Translation: CASSLVDSTEAFF.

There are a few counts of this clonotype. This chain connects TRBV4-1 to TRBJ2-1, with D unresolved. Deletions cut 4 bases from V and 7 bases from J, with 17 bases between. Germline CDR1 is MGHRA and CDR2 is YSYEKL. The CDR3 spans 15 residues. In nucleotides, the CDR3 is TGCGCCAGCAGCCCCCTGGGTCTGGGCCTAAATGAGCAGTTCTTC. It is translated as CASSPLGLGLNEQFF.

At least ten counts were recorded for this clonotype. The rearrangement links TRBV27 to TRBJ1-1, with 7 bases aligning to TRBD1. The CDR3 is made up of 15 amino acids. The V gene end was trimmed by 4 bases and the J gene end by 6 bases; junction bases not matched to a gene: 11. Germline CDR1 MNHEY, CDR2 SMNVEV (reference sequence). DNA for the CDR3: TGTGCCAGCAGTTCTATTGGGATGACAGGGCCTGAAGCTTTCTTT. It is translated as CASSSIGMTGPEAFF.

The chain links TRBV6-2 or TRBV6-3 to TRBJ1-6; unclear D gene. The germline V gene encodes CDR1 MNHEY and CDR2 SVGEGT. The germline V and J ends were trimmed by 7 bases and 12 bases, with 13 bases remaining between them. The CDR3 totals 12 residues. The CDR3 coding sequence is TGTGCCAGCAACCGGCACCGGGAACCCCTCCACTTT. This sequence encodes CASNRHREPLHF.

This clonotype has a count of ten or more. The rearrangement uses TRBV29-1 and TRBJ1-1; no definite D call. CDR1 and CDR2 from the germline V gene are SQVTM and ANQGSEA. The CDR3 sequence is 13 residues long. V was shortened by 5 bases and J by 4 bases, with 14 bases between the two germline ends. For the CDR3, the DNA is TGCAGCGTTCAGACGGGGAGTCGCACTGAAGCTTTCTTT. It codes for CSVQTGSRTEAFF.

The chain joins TRBV12-3 or TRBV12-4 to TRBJ1-1; no firm D call. The CDR3 has 13 amino acids. The germline V and J ends were trimmed by 8 bases and 0 bases, with 10 bases remaining between them. The CDR3 reads CASLPDMNTEAFF. DNA for the CDR3: TGTGCCAGCCTCCCCGACATGAACACTGAAGCTTTCTTT.

This chain links TRBV20-1 with TRBJ1-5; TRBD1 matches at 9 bases. The CDR3 is made up of 15 amino acids. After removal of 3 bases from V and 7 bases from J, the junction contained 10 bases not matched to a gene. Germline CDR1 is DFQATT and CDR2 is SNEGSKA (reference sequence). The DNA of the CDR3 is TGCAGTGCTAGCTCGGGACAGGGCGGAGGGCAGCCCCAGCATTTT. It translates to CSASSGQGGGQPQHF.

V usage is TRBV18 and J usage is TRBJ2-2; D is ambiguous. Trimming left V 2 bases short and J 0 bases short, with 10 bases between. This CDR3 has 16 residues. The germline CDR1 and CDR2 sequences are KGHSH and LQKENI. The CDR3 reads CASSPEVATNTGELFF. CDR3 coding DNA: TGTGCCAGCTCACCAGAGGTGGCTACGAACACCGGGGAGCTGTTTTTT.

This clonotype was seen repeatedly, ten times or more. In DNA form, the CDR3 reads TGTGCCAGCAGTTTCCGGGACAGTAGCAATCAGCCCCAGCATTTT. This gives the protein CASSFRDSSNQPQHF. The rearrangement joins TRBV6-2 or TRBV6-3 to TRBJ1-5; 7 nucleotides match TRBD1. V was clipped by 4 bases and J by 0 bases; unmatched bases: 3. Germline CDR1 is MNHEY and CDR2 is SVGEGT. The CDR3 consists of 15 residues.

A few counts support this clonotype. The genes are TRBV14 and TRBJ1-2; 7 bases map to TRBD1. The V segment lost 5 bases and the J segment 3 bases; nucleotides outside the gene matches: 6. This CDR3 spans 14 amino acids. Germline V gene lookup returns CDR1 SGHDN and CDR2 FVKESK. The CDR3 spells CASSSPGQYYGYTF. CDR3 nucleotide sequence: TGTGCCAGCAGCTCCCCGGGACAGTACTATGGCTACACCTTC.